This T cell receptor beta chain was sequenced during a study of T cell responses to AZD1222 COVID-19 vaccine. The CDR3 contains 14 residues. CDR1 is MNHEY, CDR2 SMNVEV, per germline (reference sequence). The ends were cut back, 6 bases at V and 1 base at J, with 12 bases in the middle. Here immunoSEQ multiplex PCR was the method, and the copy in TCRdb shows in-frame clones only, minus some. The sample records under 200,000 clones, approximately 94% being singletons. The origin of this receptor is an adult who received the MenACWY meningococcal vaccine as a control. The rearrangement links TRBV27 to TRBJ2-5; tentatively, D is TRBD1 (6 bases). Here the sequenced sample was peripheral blood, taken 28 days after the second dose of the MenACWY control vaccine. The CDR3 DNA follows: TGTGCCAGCAGAAAGGGACAAATCCAAGAGACCCAGTACTTC. Its protein is CASRKGQIQETQYF.